The 26 T cell receptor beta chains below all came from one sample that was sequenced in a study of CD8+ T cells in alopecia areata. Treatment in this sample: oral pan-JAK inhibitor, 5-10 mg twice daily. As the sequencing template, cDNA was produced by extracting RNA and reverse transcribing it. The method was immunoSEQ multiplex PCR; TCRdb's version includes in-frame clones alone and lacks a portion of them. The repertoire holds 95,000 to 100,000 clones, with around 60% as singletons. The input for sequencing was CD8+ T cells sorted from blood, taken at week 4, from a patient treated with tofacitinib. These receptors were taken from a human donor with alopecia areata.

The chain recombines TRBV27 with TRBJ2-7, with a possible D match to TRBD2 (5 bases). The CDR3 runs to 13 residues. From germline, CDR1 is MNHEY and CDR2 SMNVEV (reference sequence). The V gene lost 5 bases and the J gene lost 2 bases, with 10 bases spanning the gap. CDR3 in DNA: TGTGCCAGCAGTGAGGGAAGCGCCTACGAGCAGTACTTC. It encodes CASSEGSAYEQYF.

This chain links TRBV27 with TRBJ2-7; tentatively, D is TRBD1 (5 bases). CDR1 is MNHEY and CDR2 is SMNVEV in the germline V gene (reference sequence). This CDR3 contains 13 residues. V lost 6 bases and J 3 bases, leaving 12 bases between the germline ends. The CDR3, as DNA: TGTGCCAGCAGACTGACAGCCAACTACGAGCAGTACTTC. Its protein is CASRLTANYEQYF.

The chain couples TRBV4-1 to TRBJ2-7; D might be TRBD1 or TRBD2, each matching 6 bases. Trimming removed 1 base at V and 2 bases at J, with 18 bases between. This CDR3 has 17 residues. Germline CDR1 reads MGHRA; CDR2 reads YSYEKL. CDR3 nucleotides: TGCGCCAGCAGCCAAGTTAGGGCAGGGGAGGACGCCTACGAGCAGTACTTC. It encodes CASSQVRAGEDAYEQYF.

This chain uses TRBV6-5 with TRBJ1-2; D call uncertain. Germline CDR1 reads MNHEY; CDR2 reads SVGAGI. Between the trimmed V and J ends, which lost 6 bases and 4 bases, there was a span of 6 bases. This CDR3 spans 11 amino acids. The CDR3 DNA sequence: TGTGCCAGCAGCAAACGCTATGGCTACACCTTC. Translated: CASSKRYGYTF.

V gene TRBV7-2 combines with J gene TRBJ2-3, with 10 nucleotides matching TRBD2. The V segment lost 2 bases and the J segment 2 bases; nucleotides outside the gene matches: 4. CDR1 SGHTA and CDR2 FQGNSA come from the germline V gene. The CDR3 has 16 amino acids. The CDR3 DNA is TGTGCCAGCAGCTTAAAGCGGGGGGGCTTCACAGATACGCAGTATTTT. Its protein is CASSLKRGGFTDTQYF. The entire variable domain, with the rest obtained from reference TRBV7-2 and TRBJ2-3, is as follows: GAGVSQSPSNKVTEKGKDVELRCDPISGHTALYWYRQSLGQGLEFLIYFQGNSAPDKSGLPSDRFSAERTGGSVSTLTIQRTQQEDSAVYLCASSLKRGGFTDTQYFGPGTRLTVL.

This clone has a handful of counts. The V call is TRBV19, the J call TRBJ1-1; 8 nucleotides align to TRBD1. Germline V lookup: CDR1 LNHDA, CDR2 SQIVND (reference sequence). Losses at the gene ends were 5 bases for V and 1 base for J; bases not matched to a gene: 3. The CDR3 has 14 amino acids. Written as DNA, the CDR3 is TGTGCCAGTAGTCTTGGACAGGGGAACACTGAAGCTTTCTTT. Translation gives CASSLGQGNTEAFF.

This chain links TRBV2 with TRBJ1-2; TRBD1 matches 7 bases. Germline CDR1 SNHLY, CDR2 FYNNEI. The CDR3 has 17 residues. Trimming cost V 0 bases and J 1 base; bases outside gene matches: 8. The chain's CDR3 is CASSEARQGVVNYGYTF. The DNA for the CDR3 is TGTGCCAGCAGTGAAGCGCGGCAGGGGGTTGTTAACTATGGCTACACCTTC.

The gene calls are TRBV27 and TRBJ2-7; a weak D match, TRBD1 (6 bases). V lost 5 bases and J lost 0, with 8 bases in between. The CDR3 is 13 amino acids. Germline CDR1 MNHEY, CDR2 SMNVEV (reference sequence). In nucleotides, the CDR3 is TGTGCCAGCAGTACAGGGTTCTCCTACGAGCAGTACTTC. Translated: CASSTGFSYEQYF.

The chain is built from TRBV27 and TRBJ2-7, with a possible D match to TRBD1 (5 bases). V gave up 2 bases and J gave up 4 bases, with 12 bases separating them. This CDR3 contains 14 residues. Germline CDR1 MNHEY, CDR2 SMNVEV (reference sequence). This chain's CDR3 is CASSLQGSAYEQYF. The DNA for the CDR3 is TGTGCCAGCAGTTTACAGGGTTCTGCGTACGAGCAGTACTTC.

The chain links TRBV25-1 to TRBJ2-3; tentatively, D is TRBD1 or TRBD2 (5 bases each). The germline V gene has CDR1 MGHDK and CDR2 SYGVNS. CDR3 length: 13 residues. The CDR3 loop reads CANPNRGPDTQYF. DNA for the CDR3: TGTGCGAACCCGAACCGGGGCCCAGATACGCAGTATTTT.

The chain is built from TRBV14 and TRBJ1-2; D unresolved. Germline CDR1 reads SGHDN; CDR2 reads FVKESK. V lost 4 bases, J lost 3 bases, and 12 bases lay in between. This CDR3 is built from 14 residues. DNA for the CDR3: TGTGCCAGCAGCCCGGGAGGGCCCTACTATGGCTACACCTTC. This sequence encodes CASSPGGPYYGYTF.

The chain employs TRBV27 and TRBJ1-1; maybe TRBD1 (6 bases). The V gene lost 4 bases and the J gene lost 1 base, with 10 bases spanning the gap. Germline V gives CDR1 MNHEY, CDR2 SMNVEV (reference sequence). The CDR3 length is 14 residues. CDR3 loop: CASSSQGGNTEAFF. As DNA, the CDR3 is TGTGCCAGCAGTTCTCAAGGGGGGAACACTGAAGCTTTCTTT.

This clone was detected only once. The genes are TRBV30 and TRBJ1-1; D unclear. With 2 bases removed from V and 3 bases from J, the gap between germline ends came to 7 bases. Germline CDR1 GTSNPN, CDR2 SVGIG (reference sequence). CDR3 length: 12 amino acids. The CDR3 DNA follows: TGTGCCTGGAGTCGTTCCTACACTGAAGCTTTCTTT. Translating gives CAWSRSYTEAFF.

The chain carries TRBV19 and TRBJ1-2, with 7 positions matching TRBD1. The germline V gene has CDR1 LNHDA and CDR2 SQIVND (reference sequence). Germline trimming cut 4 bases from V and 2 bases from J; bases unmatched to any gene: 16. The CDR3 loop spans 18 amino acids. CDR3 amino acids: CASSKPGDRKAQNYGYTF. CDR3 in DNA: TGTGCCAGTAGTAAACCGGGGGACAGAAAAGCCCAGAACTATGGCTACACCTTC.

The chain is built from TRBV29-1 and TRBJ1-1, with 10 bases aligning to TRBD1. The CDR3 is 17 residues long. J was trimmed by 2 bases and V by 0 bases; bases with no gene match: 9. Germline assignment: CDR1 SQVTM and CDR2 ANQGSEA. CDR3 coding DNA: TGCAGCGTTGAAGATGTTTTCCGGACAGGGGGAAACACTGAAGCTTTCTTT. It specifies CSVEDVFRTGGNTEAFF.

This chain uses TRBV7-9 with TRBJ2-6, with 9 bases matching TRBD1. This CDR3 has 18 amino acids. Per germline, CDR1 SEHNR and CDR2 FQNEAQ (reference sequence). V dropped 5 bases and J dropped 2; count of bases not matched to a gene: 10. As DNA, the CDR3 is TGTGCCAGCAGCCCCCGGGACAGGGTATCCCCTGGGGCCAACGTCCTGACTTTC. It translates to CASSPRDRVSPGANVLTF.

The chain is built from TRBV15 and TRBJ2-5, with 12 bases matching TRBD2. The germline V gene has CDR1 LNHNV and CDR2 YYDKDF (reference sequence). Unmatched junction bases numbered 4, after V lost 6 bases and J lost 2 bases. This CDR3 is 15 amino acids long. This CDR3 reads CATSETSGGQETQYF. In nucleotides, the CDR3 is TGTGCCACCAGTGAGACTAGCGGGGGACAAGAGACCCAGTACTTC.

The chain links TRBV29-1 to TRBJ2-7; TRBD1 matches at 12 bases. Trimming cost V 1 base and J 7 bases; bases outside gene matches: 8. This CDR3 comprises 15 residues. The V gene's germline CDR1 is SQVTM and CDR2 ANQGSEA. The CDR3 loop reads CSVEGLGTGGKEQYF. The DNA of the CDR3 is TGCAGCGTTGAAGGGCTCGGGACAGGGGGCAAGGAGCAGTACTTC.

The chain joins TRBV29-1 to TRBJ2-1; 11 bases agree with TRBD2. Germline assignment: CDR1 SQVTM and CDR2 ANQGSEA. The V and J ends lost 0 bases and 7 bases, in that order; junction bases with no gene match: 11. CDR3 size: 17 residues. CDR3 loop: CSVEDFTSGGFSNEQFF. CDR3 DNA sequence: TGCAGCGTTGAAGATTTCACTAGCGGGGGCTTTAGTAATGAGCAGTTCTTC.

The chain recombines TRBV30 with TRBJ1-2; D unresolved. Germline V gene sequence: CDR1 GTSNPN, CDR2 SVGIG (reference sequence). This CDR3 comprises 14 residues. With 0 bases removed from V and 4 bases from J, the gap between germline ends came to 12 bases. Here the CDR3 reads CAWSVRGRLYGYTF. For the CDR3, the DNA is TGTGCCTGGAGTGTACGCGGCAGGCTCTATGGCTACACCTTC.

This chain links TRBV7-9 with TRBJ2-7; D possibly corresponds to TRBD1 (5 bases). The CDR3 contains 14 residues. The ends were cut back, 1 base at V and 3 bases at J, with 10 bases in the middle. Germline assignment: CDR1 SEHNR and CDR2 FQNEAQ (reference sequence). The CDR3 bases are TGTGCCAGCAGCTTAGGACAGAGAAACTACGAGCAGTACTTC. Translation gives CASSLGQRNYEQYF.

V and J are TRBV9 and TRBJ2-7, with 7 bases that match TRBD1. Losses at the gene ends were 3 bases for V and 6 bases for J; bases not matched to a gene: 9. Germline V gene lookup returns CDR1 SGDLS and CDR2 YYNGEE. The CDR3 consists of 14 residues. The CDR3 nucleotides are TGTGCCAGCAGCGAGTGGGACAGCACGACCGAGCAGTACTTC. Residues: CASSEWDSTTEQYF.

The gene calls are TRBV30 and TRBJ2-7, with 9 positions matching TRBD1. The CDR3 is 15 amino acids. The ends lost 5 bases at V and 6 bases at J; junction bases unmatched: 14. The germline V gene has CDR1 GTSNPN and CDR2 SVGIG (reference sequence). CDR3 sequence reads: CAWGGGTGLSIEQYF. CDR3 in DNA: TGTGCCTGGGGCGGAGGGACAGGGTTATCGATCGAGCAGTACTTC. Full variable domain (remainder filled in from reference TRBV30 and TRBJ2-7): SQTIHQWPATLVQPVGSPLSLECTVEGTSNPNLYWYRQAAGRGLQLLFYSVGIGQISSEVPQNLSASRPQDRQFILSSKKLLLSDSGFYLCAWGGGTGLSIEQYFGPGTRLTVT.

The chain has TRBV10-3 and TRBJ2-7, with 8 bases lining up with TRBD1. Germline-derived CDR1 and CDR2 are ENHRY and SYGVKD. After removal of 8 bases from V and 6 bases from J, the junction contained 9 bases not matched to a gene. The CDR3 runs 13 residues. CDR3 DNA: TGTGCCATCCTAAGGACAGGGACGGGCGAGCAGTACTTC. Its translation is CAILRTGTGEQYF.

The rearrangement links TRBV27 to TRBJ2-1; D perhaps matches TRBD1 (5 bases). CDR3 length: 13 amino acids. The V gene lost 3 bases and the J gene lost 4 bases, with 7 bases spanning the gap. Germline CDR1 and CDR2: MNHEY and SMNVEV (reference sequence). DNA of the CDR3: TGTGCCAGCAGTTTCACAGGTTACAATGAGCAGTTCTTC. Its protein is CASSFTGYNEQFF.

The rearrangement uses TRBV4-1 and TRBJ2-2, with D perhaps assigned TRBD1 or TRBD2 (5 bases each). V lost 7 bases and J lost 5, with 8 bases in between. The CDR3 runs 12 residues. Germline CDR1 reads MGHRA; CDR2 reads YSYEKL. DNA of the CDR3: TGCGCCAGCATGGGGGAGACCGGGGAGCTGTTTTTT. Translating gives CASMGETGELFF.